This T cell receptor beta chain was sequenced in a study of blood T cell repertoires in COVID-19. Study-wide context: COVID-19 samples from acute and convalescent phases originated in the United States, Italy and Spain. The analysed material was cDNA or gDNA that came from T cells, B-cell-depleted T cells, or PBMCs.

Produced via immunoSEQ multiplex PCR; TCRdb's table is partial and in-frame only. The data hold roughly 180,000 clones, with about 70% observed a single time. Trimming left V 0 bases short and J 0 bases short, with 13 bases between. The CDR3 runs to 18 residues. Germline loops: CDR1 SGHDT, CDR2 YYEEEE. The chain uses TRBV5-6 and TRBJ2-6; possibly TRBD1 for D (6 bases). Sequences were obtained from peripheral blood. The TCR comes from a woman in her forties or fifties with active or convalescent COVID-19. As DNA, the CDR3 is TGTGCCAGCAGCTTGGGAGGACAGTGGGTCTCTGGGGCCAACGTCCTGACTTTC. Translating it yields CASSLGGQWVSGANVLTF.